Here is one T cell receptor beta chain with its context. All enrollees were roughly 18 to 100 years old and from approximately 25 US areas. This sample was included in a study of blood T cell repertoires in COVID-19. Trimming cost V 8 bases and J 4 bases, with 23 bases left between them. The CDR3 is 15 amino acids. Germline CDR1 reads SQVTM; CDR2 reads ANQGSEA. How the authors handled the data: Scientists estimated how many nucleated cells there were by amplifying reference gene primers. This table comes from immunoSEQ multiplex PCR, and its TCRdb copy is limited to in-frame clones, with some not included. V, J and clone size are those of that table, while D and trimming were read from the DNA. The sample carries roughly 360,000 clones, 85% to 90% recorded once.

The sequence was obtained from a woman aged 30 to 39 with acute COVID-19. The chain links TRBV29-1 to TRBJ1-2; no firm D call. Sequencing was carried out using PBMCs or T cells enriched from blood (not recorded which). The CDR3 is CSFSLVEGWGYGYTF. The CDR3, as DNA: TGCAGCTTCTCCCTGGTTGAGGGTTGGGGCTATGGCTACACCTTC.